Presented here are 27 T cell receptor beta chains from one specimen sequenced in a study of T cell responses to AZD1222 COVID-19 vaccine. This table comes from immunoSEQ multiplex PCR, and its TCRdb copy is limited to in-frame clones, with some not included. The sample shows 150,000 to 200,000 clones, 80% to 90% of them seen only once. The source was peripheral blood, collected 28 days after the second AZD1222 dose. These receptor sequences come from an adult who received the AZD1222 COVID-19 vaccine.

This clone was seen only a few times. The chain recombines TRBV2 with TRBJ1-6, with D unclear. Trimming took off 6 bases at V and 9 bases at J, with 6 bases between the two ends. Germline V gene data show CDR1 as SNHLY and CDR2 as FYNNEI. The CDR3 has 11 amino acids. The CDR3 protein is CASRLGSPLHF. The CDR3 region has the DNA TGTGCCAGCAGACTCGGTTCACCCCTCCACTTT.

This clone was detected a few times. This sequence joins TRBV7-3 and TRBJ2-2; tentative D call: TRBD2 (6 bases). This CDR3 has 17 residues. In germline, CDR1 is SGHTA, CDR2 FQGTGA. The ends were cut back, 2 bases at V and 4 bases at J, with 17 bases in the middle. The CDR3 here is CASSLWGGDPGTGELFF. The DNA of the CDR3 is TGTGCCAGCAGCTTATGGGGCGGGGACCCGGGCACCGGGGAGCTGTTTTTT.

CDR3 protein: CASSPRGGSYEQYF. CDR3 DNA: TGTGCCAGCAGCCCACGGGGGGGCTCCTACGAGCAGTACTTC. The chain recombines TRBV7-3 with TRBJ2-7; 8 bases align to TRBD2. CDR3 length: 14 amino acids. Germline CDR1 and CDR2: SGHTA and FQGTGA. V lost 5 bases to trimming and J lost 0 bases; unmatched junction nucleotides: 3.

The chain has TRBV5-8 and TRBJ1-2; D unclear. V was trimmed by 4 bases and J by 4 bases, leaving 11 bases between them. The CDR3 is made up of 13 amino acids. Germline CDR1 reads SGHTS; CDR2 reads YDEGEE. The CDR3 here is CASSPVIPYGYTF. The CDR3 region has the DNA TGTGCCAGCAGCCCGGTTATTCCCTATGGCTACACCTTC.

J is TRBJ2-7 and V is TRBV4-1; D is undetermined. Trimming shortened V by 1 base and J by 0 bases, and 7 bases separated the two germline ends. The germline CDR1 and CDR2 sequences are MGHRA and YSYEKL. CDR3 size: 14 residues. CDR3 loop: CASSQVETSYEQYF. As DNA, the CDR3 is TGCGCCAGCAGCCAAGTAGAGACCTCCTACGAGCAGTACTTC.

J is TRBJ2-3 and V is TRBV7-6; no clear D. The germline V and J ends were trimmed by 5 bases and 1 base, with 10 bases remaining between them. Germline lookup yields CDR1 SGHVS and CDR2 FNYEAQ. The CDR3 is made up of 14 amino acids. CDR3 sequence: CASSPPVRTDTQYF. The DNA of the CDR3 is TGTGCCAGCAGCCCCCCCGTTCGCACAGATACGCAGTATTTT.

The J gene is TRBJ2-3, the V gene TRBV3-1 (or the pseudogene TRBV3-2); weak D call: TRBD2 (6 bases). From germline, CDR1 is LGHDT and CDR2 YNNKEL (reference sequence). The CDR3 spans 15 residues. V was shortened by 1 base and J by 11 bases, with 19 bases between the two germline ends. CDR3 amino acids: CASSQGRANRVMQYF. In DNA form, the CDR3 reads TGTGCCAGCAGCCAAGGGAGGGCCAATCGAGTCATGCAGTATTTT.

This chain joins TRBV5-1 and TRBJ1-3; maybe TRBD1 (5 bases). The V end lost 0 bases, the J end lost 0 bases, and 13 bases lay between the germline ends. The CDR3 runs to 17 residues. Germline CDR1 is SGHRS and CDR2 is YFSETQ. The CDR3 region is CASSLGDGLLSGNTIYF. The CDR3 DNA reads TGCGCCAGCAGCTTGGGGGACGGACTACTCTCTGGAAACACCATATATTTT.

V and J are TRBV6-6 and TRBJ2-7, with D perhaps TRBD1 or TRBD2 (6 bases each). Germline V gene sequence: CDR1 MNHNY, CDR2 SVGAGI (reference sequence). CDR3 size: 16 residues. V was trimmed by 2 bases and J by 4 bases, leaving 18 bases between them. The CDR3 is CASSYGPGAGGYEQYF. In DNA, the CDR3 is TGTGCCAGCAGTTACGGACCGGGGGCGGGCGGGTACGAGCAGTACTTC.

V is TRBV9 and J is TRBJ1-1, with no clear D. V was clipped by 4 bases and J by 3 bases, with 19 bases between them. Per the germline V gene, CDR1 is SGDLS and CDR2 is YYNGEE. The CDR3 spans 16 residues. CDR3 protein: CASSSEDLPGDTEAFF. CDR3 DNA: TGTGCCAGCAGCTCTGAGGACCTCCCTGGCGACACTGAAGCTTTCTTT.

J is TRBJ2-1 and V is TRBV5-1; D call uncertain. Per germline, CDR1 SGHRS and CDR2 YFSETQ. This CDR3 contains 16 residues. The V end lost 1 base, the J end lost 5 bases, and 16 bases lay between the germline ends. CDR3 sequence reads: CASSLILRALHNEQFF. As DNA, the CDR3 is TGCGCCAGCAGCTTGATTTTAAGGGCCCTTCACAATGAGCAGTTCTTC. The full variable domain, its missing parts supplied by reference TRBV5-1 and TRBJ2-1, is KAGVTQTPRYLIKTRGQQVTLSCSPISGHRSVSWYQQTPGQGLQFLFEYFSETQRNKGNFPGRFSGRQFSNSRSEMNVSTLELGDSALYLCASSLILRALHNEQFFGPGTRLTVL.

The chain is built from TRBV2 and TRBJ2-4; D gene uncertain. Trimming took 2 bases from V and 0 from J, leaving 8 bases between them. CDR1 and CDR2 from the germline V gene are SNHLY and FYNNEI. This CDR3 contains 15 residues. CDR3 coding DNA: TGTGCCAGCAGTGAAACACGGCTAGCCAAAAACATTCAGTACTTC. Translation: CASSETRLAKNIQYF.

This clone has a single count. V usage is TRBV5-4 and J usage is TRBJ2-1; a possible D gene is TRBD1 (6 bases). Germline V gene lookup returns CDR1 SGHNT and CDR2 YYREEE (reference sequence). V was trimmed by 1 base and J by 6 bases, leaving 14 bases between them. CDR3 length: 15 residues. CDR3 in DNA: TGTGCCAGCAGCTTGACAGGGATAGGAGTCAATGAGCAGTTCTTC. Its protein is CASSLTGIGVNEQFF.

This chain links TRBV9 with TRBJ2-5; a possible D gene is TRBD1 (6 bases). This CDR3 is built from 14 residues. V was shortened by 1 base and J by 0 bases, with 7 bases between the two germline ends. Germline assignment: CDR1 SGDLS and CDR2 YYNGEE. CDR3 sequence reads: CASSVRQDQETQYF. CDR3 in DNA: TGTGCCAGCAGCGTACGACAGGACCAAGAGACCCAGTACTTC.

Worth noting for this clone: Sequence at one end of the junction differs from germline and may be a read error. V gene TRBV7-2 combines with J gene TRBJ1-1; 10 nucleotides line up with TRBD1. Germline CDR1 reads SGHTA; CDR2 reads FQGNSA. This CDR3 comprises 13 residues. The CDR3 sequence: CASSRDRGQEGFF. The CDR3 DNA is TGTGCCAGCAGCCGAGACAGGGGGCAGGAAGGTTTCTTT. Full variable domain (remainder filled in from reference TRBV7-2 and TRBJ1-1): GAGVSQSPSNKVTEKGKDVELRCDPISGHTALYWYRQSLGQGLEFLIYFQGNSAPDKSGLPSDRFSAERTGGSVSTLTIQRTQQEDSAVYLCASSRDRGQEGFFGQGTRLTVV.

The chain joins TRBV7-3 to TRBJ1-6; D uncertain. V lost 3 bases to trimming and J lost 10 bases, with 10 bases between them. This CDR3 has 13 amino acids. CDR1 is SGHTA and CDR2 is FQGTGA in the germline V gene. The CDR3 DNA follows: TGTGCCAGCAGCTTCGGGTTAGGGTCACCCCTCCACTTT. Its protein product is CASSFGLGSPLHF.

In DNA form, the CDR3 reads TGTGCCTGGACACAGGGTGGGGAGACCCAGTACTTC. It is translated as CAWTQGGETQYF. The chain is built from TRBV30 and TRBJ2-5; the D gene is possibly TRBD1 (6 bases). CDR3 length: 12 residues. Per germline, CDR1 GTSNPN and CDR2 SVGIG (reference sequence). The ends were cut back, 4 bases at V and 5 bases at J, with 11 bases in the middle.

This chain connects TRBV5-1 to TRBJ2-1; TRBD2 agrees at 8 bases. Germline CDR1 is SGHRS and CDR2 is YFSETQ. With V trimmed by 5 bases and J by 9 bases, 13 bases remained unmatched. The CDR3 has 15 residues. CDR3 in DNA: TGCGCCAGCAGATTCAGCGGGGGAATAGACAGTGAGCAGTTCTTC. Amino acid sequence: CASRFSGGIDSEQFF.

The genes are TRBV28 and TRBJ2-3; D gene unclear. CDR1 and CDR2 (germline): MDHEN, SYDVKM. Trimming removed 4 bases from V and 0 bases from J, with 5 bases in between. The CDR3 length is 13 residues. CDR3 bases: TGTGCCAGCAGTTCTTTTAGCACAGATACGCAGTATTTT. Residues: CASSSFSTDTQYF. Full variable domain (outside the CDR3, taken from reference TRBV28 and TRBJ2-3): DVKVTQSSRYLVKRTGEKVFLECVQDMDHENMFWYRQDPGLGLRLIYFSYDVKMKEKGDIPEGYSVSREKKERFSLILESASTNQTSMYLCASSSFSTDTQYFGPGTRLTVL.

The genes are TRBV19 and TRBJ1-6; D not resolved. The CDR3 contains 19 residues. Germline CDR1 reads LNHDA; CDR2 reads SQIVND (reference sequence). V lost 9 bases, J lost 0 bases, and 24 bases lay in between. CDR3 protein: CARGPRVPQGSSYNSPLHF. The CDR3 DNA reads TGTGCCAGAGGCCCTCGGGTTCCTCAAGGGAGCTCCTATAATTCACCCCTCCACTTT.

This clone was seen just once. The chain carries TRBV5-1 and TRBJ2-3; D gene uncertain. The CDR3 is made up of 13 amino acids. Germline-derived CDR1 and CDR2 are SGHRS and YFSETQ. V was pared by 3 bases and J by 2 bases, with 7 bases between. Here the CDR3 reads CASSSRFTDTQYF. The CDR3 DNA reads TGCGCCAGCAGCTCCCGATTCACAGATACGCAGTATTTT. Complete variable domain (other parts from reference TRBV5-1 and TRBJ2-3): KAGVTQTPRYLIKTRGQQVTLSCSPISGHRSVSWYQQTPGQGLQFLFEYFSETQRNKGNFPGRFSGRQFSNSRSEMNVSTLELGDSALYLCASSSRFTDTQYFGPGTRLTVL.

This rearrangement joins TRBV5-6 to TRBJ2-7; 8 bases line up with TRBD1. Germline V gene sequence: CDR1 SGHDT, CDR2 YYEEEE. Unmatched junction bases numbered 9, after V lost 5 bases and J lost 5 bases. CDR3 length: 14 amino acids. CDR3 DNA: TGTGCCAGCAGTCTCCCCGGGACAGGTGACGAGCAGTACTTC. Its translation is CASSLPGTGDEQYF.

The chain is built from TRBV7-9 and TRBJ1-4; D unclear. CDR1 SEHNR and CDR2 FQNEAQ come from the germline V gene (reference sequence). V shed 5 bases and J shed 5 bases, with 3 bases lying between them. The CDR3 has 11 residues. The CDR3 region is CASSPNEKLFF. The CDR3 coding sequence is TGTGCCAGCAGCCCCAATGAAAAACTGTTTTTT.

The DNA of the CDR3 is TGTGCCATCACTCCGGGACAGGGCACCAGTACGCAGTATTTT. This gives the protein CAITPGQGTSTQYF. The V and J genes are TRBV10-3 and TRBJ2-3, with 9 bases lining up with TRBD1. The CDR3 sequence is 14 residues long. V lost 7 bases, J lost 8 bases, and 10 bases stayed unmatched. CDR1 is ENHRY and CDR2 is SYGVKD in the germline V gene.

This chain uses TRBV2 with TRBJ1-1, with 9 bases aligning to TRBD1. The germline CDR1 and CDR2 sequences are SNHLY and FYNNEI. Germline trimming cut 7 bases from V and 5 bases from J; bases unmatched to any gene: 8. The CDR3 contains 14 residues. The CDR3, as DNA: TGTGCCAGCACCCTGGACAGGGGTCGGACTGAAGCTTTCTTT. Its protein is CASTLDRGRTEAFF. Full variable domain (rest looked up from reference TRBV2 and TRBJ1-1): EPEVTQTPSHQVTQMGQEVILRCVPISNHLYFYWYRQILGQKVEFLVSFYNNEISEKSEIFDDQFSVERPDGSNFTLKIRSTKLEDSAMYFCASTLDRGRTEAFFGQGTRLTVV.

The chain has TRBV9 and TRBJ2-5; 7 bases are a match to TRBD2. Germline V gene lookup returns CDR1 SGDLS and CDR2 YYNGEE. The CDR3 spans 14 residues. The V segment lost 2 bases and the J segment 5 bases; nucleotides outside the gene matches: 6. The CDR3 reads CASSVRGTTETQYF. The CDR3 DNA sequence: TGTGCCAGCAGCGTCCGGGGGACTACCGAGACCCAGTACTTC.

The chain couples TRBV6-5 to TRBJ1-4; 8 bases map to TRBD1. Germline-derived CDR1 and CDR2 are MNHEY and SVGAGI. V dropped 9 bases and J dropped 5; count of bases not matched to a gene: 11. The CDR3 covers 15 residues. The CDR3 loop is CASRTGDRKNEKLFF. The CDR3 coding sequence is TGTGCCAGTCGGACCGGGGACAGGAAGAATGAAAAACTGTTTTTT.